What follows are 16 T cell receptor beta chains derived from one specimen sequenced in a study of T cells in localized non-small cell lung cancer. Profiled with immunoSEQ multiplex PCR; TCRdb holds only in-frame clones, not every one. The data contain a few thousand clones, around a quarter of them singletons. The sample was lung tumor tissue, taken before any cancer treatment. All receptors come from a man between 40 and 75 years old with stage III lung adenocarcinoma.

This clone has a handful of counts. This rearrangement joins TRBV11-3 to TRBJ2-7; 8 nucleotides align to TRBD1. CDR1 and CDR2 from the germline V gene are SGHNT and YENEEA. Trimming at V came to 3 bases and at J to 3 bases, leaving 4 bases not matched to a gene. This CDR3 comprises 14 residues. The CDR3 loop is CASSFGQGGYEQYF. The DNA of the CDR3 is TGTGCCAGCAGCTTCGGACAGGGTGGCTACGAGCAGTACTTC.

The chain has TRBV18 and TRBJ1-2; D remains unclear. This CDR3 has 13 amino acids. From germline, CDR1 is KGHSH and CDR2 LQKENI. V was pared by 3 bases and J by 7 bases, with 12 bases between. The CDR3 DNA reads as TGTGCCAGCTCACCCGACGGGGATGTTGGCTACACCTTC. It is translated as CASSPDGDVGYTF.

The chain employs TRBV2 and TRBJ1-2; maybe TRBD1 (5 bases). Trimming removed 3 bases at V and 3 bases at J, with 14 bases between. Germline V lookup: CDR1 SNHLY, CDR2 FYNNEI. This CDR3 has 15 amino acids. The DNA of the CDR3 is TGTGCCAGCAGTGATTGGTCTGACAGAGACTATGGCTACACCTTC. This encodes CASSDWSDRDYGYTF.

This clone was seen more than once but under ten times. The chain combines TRBV11-3 with TRBJ2-1; TRBD1 matches 8 bases. Trimming at V came to 3 bases and at J to 3 bases, leaving 7 bases not matched to a gene. The CDR3 consists of 16 residues. Germline V gives CDR1 SGHNT, CDR2 YENEEA. The CDR3 DNA sequence: TGTGCCAGCAGCTTGGCCCGGGACAGGTACTACAATGAGCAGTTCTTC. Translation gives CASSLARDRYYNEQFF. Full variable domain (remainder filled in from reference TRBV11-3 and TRBJ2-1): EAGVVQSPRYKIIEKKQPVAFWCNPISGHNTLYWYLQNLGQGPELLIRYENEEAVDDSQLPKDRFSAERLKGVDSTLKIQPAELGDSAVYLCASSLARDRYYNEQFFGPGTRLTVL.

This clone was counted only a few times. The genes are TRBV12-5 and TRBJ1-1; D is unclear. This CDR3 has 13 residues. Per the germline V gene, CDR1 is LGHNT and CDR2 is FRNRAP. CDR3 coding DNA: TGTGCCAGCACCGACCGGGCCTCCACTGAAGCTTTCTTT. Its translation is CASTDRASTEAFF.

This clone has only a few counts. This chain uses TRBV19 with TRBJ2-1, with 8 bases matching TRBD2. V was clipped by 3 bases and J by 8 bases; unmatched bases: 6. The CDR3 extends over 14 amino acids. The germline gives CDR1 LNHDA, CDR2 SQIVND (reference sequence). CDR3 in amino acids: CASSIGGELDEQFF. The CDR3 DNA reads as TGTGCCAGTAGTATCGGGGGGGAACTTGATGAGCAGTTCTTC. The full variable domain, its missing parts supplied by reference TRBV19 and TRBJ2-1, is DGGITQSPKYLFRKEGQNVTLSCEQNLNHDAMYWYRQDPGQGLRLIYYSQIVNDFQKGDIAEGYSVSREKKESFPLTVTSAQKNPTAFYLCASSIGGELDEQFFGPGTRLTVL.

This clone occurred a few times. V gene TRBV6-8 combines with J gene TRBJ2-3, with D possibly being TRBD2 (5 bases). The CDR3 is 13 residues long. Germline V CDR1 and CDR2: MNHGY, SAAAGT. The ends were cut back, 6 bases at V and 6 bases at J, with 13 bases in the middle. The CDR3 DNA is TGTGCCAGCAGGGGAGACCCCCTGGATACGCAGTATTTT. It is translated as CASRGDPLDTQYF.

This chain joins TRBV6-8 and TRBJ2-7; 7 bases map to TRBD1. Germline loops: CDR1 MNHGY, CDR2 SAAAGT. The CDR3 contains 14 residues. V lost 7 bases to trimming and J lost 2 bases; unmatched junction nucleotides: 8. The chain's CDR3 is CASKRGLLTYEQYF. The CDR3 nucleotides read TGTGCCAGCAAAAGGGGGCTGCTGACCTACGAGCAGTACTTC.

J is TRBJ2-7 and V is TRBV18; 8 bases map to TRBD1. The germline V gene encodes CDR1 KGHSH and CDR2 LQKENI. V was clipped by 1 base and J by 3 bases; unmatched bases: 2. The CDR3 is made up of 14 amino acids. CDR3 sequence: CASSPRQGIYEQYF. In nucleotides, the CDR3 is TGTGCCAGCTCACCACGACAGGGGATCTACGAGCAGTACTTC. Based on the CDR3 plus reference TRBV18 and TRBJ2-7, the full variable domain is NAGVMQNPRHLVRRRGQEARLRCSPMKGHSHVYWYRQLPEEGLKFMVYLQKENIIDESGMPKERFSAEFPKEGPSILRIQQVVRGDSAAYFCASSPRQGIYEQYFGPGTRLTVT.

This clone was observed a handful of times. CDR3 sequence reads: CAISESTSGFNEQFF. The DNA read from the CDR3 is TGTGCCATCAGTGAGTCAACTAGCGGCTTCAATGAGCAGTTC. The chain recombines TRBV10-3 with TRBJ2-1; 8 nucleotides agree with TRBD2. The read terminates 1 residue ahead of where the CDR3 ends, so the germline J gene completes it. V was clipped by 0 bases and J by 6 bases; unmatched bases: 4. Germline V gene lookup returns CDR1 ENHRY and CDR2 SYGVKD. This CDR3 comprises 15 residues.

The chain couples TRBV5-1 to TRBJ2-2; TRBD2 matches 9 bases. Germline assignment: CDR1 SGHRS and CDR2 YFSETQ. This CDR3 contains 16 residues. V was pared by 0 bases and J by 3 bases, with 3 bases of the junction left unmatched. The CDR3: CASSLGGRADTGELFF. The CDR3 DNA is TGCGCCAGCAGCTTGGGCGGGAGGGCCGACACCGGGGAGCTGTTTTTT.

The chain is built from TRBV6-8 and TRBJ2-7; D remains unclear. With 5 bases removed from V and 4 bases from J, the gap between germline ends came to 15 bases. CDR1 is MNHGY and CDR2 is SAAAGT in the germline V gene. CDR3 length: 14 residues. The CDR3 here is CASSLFGRAYEQYF. As DNA, the CDR3 is TGTGCCAGCAGTCTCTTTGGGCGTGCTTACGAGCAGTACTTC.

This clone was observed a few times. The rearrangement links TRBV2 to TRBJ2-1, with a possible D match to TRBD2 (5 bases). The CDR3 totals 13 residues. V was clipped by 0 bases and J by 14 bases, with 14 bases between them. Looked up from germline, CDR1 is SNHLY and CDR2 is FYNNEI. The CDR3 DNA reads TGTGCCAGCAGTGAAGCGGGTTCCGGGATGGAGTTCTTC. Protein sequence: CASSEAGSGMEFF.

This clone is labeled as medium-sized (0.01 to 0.1%). This chain joins TRBV6-8 and TRBJ2-2, with 9 nucleotides matching TRBD1. Per germline, CDR1 MNHGY and CDR2 SAAAGT. CDR3 length equals 18 residues. With 2 bases clipped from V and 2 bases from J, the junction kept 9 bases outside the gene matches. CDR3 in amino acids: CASSYNRGRHDNTGELFF. CDR3 coding DNA: TGTGCCAGCAGTTACAACAGGGGGCGTCACGACAACACCGGGGAGCTGTTTTTT.

This clone is labeled medium-sized. One end of the junction fails to match germline, which may point to a read error. The rearrangement links TRBV6-8 to TRBJ2-7, with 11 bases matching TRBD1. The CDR3 covers 14 residues. Germline-derived CDR1 and CDR2 are MNHGY and SAAAGT. In nucleotides, the CDR3 is TGTGCCATCAGTGGAAGGGACAGGGGGTACGAGCAGTACTTC. This translates into CAISGRDRGYEQYF.

This clone was picked up a small number of times. The CDR3: CASRTSTNEKLFF. The CDR3 region has the DNA TGTGCCAGCCGAACCTCAACTAATGAAAAACTGTTTTTT. The genes are TRBV6-8 and TRBJ1-4, with no clear D. Germline-derived CDR1 and CDR2 are MNHGY and SAAAGT. The CDR3 is 13 residues long. The V end lost 8 bases, the J end lost 0 bases, and 7 bases lay between the germline ends.